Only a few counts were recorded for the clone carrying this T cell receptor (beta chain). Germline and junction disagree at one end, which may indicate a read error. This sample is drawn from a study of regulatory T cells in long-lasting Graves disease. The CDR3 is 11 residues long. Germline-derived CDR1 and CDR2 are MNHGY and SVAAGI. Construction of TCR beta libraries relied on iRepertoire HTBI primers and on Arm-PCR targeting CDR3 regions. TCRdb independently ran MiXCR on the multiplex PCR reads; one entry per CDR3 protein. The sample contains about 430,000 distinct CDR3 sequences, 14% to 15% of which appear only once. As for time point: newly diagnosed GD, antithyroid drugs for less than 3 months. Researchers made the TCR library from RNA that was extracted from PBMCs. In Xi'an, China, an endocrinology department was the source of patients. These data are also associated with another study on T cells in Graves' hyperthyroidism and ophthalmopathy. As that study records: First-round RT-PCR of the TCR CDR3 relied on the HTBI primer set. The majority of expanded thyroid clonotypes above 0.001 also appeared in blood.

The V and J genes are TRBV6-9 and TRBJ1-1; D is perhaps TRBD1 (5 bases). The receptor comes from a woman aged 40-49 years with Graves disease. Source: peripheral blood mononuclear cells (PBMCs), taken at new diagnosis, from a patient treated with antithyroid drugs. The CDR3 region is CASSYGGEASF. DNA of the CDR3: TGTGCCAGCAGTTACGGAGGGGAAGCTTCCTTT.